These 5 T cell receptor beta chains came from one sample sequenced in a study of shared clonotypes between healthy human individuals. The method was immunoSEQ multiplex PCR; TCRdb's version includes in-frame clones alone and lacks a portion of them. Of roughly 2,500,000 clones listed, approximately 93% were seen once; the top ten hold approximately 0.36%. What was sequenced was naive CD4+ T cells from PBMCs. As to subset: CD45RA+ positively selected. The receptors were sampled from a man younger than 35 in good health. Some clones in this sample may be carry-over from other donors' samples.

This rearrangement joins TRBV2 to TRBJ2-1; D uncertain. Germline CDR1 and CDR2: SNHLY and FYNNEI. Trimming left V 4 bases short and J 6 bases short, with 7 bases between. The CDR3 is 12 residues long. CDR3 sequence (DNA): TGTGCCAGCAGTGTGTTTGGCAATGAGCAGTTCTTC. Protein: CASSVFGNEQFF.

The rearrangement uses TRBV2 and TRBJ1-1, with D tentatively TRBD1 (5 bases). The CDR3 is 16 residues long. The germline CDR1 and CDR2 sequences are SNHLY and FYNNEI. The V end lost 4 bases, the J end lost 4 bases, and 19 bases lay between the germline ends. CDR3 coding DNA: TGTGCCAGCAGTGCGATACTTAGTTATCAGGGCACTGAAGCTTTCTTT. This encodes CASSAILSYQGTEAFF.

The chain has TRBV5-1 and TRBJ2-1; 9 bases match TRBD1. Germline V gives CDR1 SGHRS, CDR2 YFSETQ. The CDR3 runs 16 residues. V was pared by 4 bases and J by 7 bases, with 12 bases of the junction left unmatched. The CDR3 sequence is CASSPYTPGQGNEQFF. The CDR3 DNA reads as TGCGCCAGCAGCCCCTACACACCGGGACAGGGAAATGAGCAGTTCTTC.

Written as DNA, the CDR3 is TGTGCCAGCAGTACACTGGGACAGGCTGGCTACACCTTC. Translated, it gives CASSTLGQAGYTF. This chain uses TRBV7-2 with TRBJ1-2; 8 nucleotides line up with TRBD1. The CDR3 covers 13 residues. CDR1 SGHTA and CDR2 FQGNSA come from the germline V gene. J gave up 7 bases and V 6 bases, and 7 bases lay outside the gene matches.

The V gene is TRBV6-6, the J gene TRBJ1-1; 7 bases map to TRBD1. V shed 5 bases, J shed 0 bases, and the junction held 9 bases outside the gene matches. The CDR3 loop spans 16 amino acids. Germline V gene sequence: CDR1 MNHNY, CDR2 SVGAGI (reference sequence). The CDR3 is CASSPHRGPLNTEAFF. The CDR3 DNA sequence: TGTGCCAGCAGTCCCCACAGGGGCCCCTTGAACACTGAAGCTTTCTTT.